This TCR beta chain was found in a study of shared clonotypes between healthy human individuals. The naive CD8 subset, CD45RO-negative cells positively selected for CCR7, excluded terminally differentiated effector memory CD45RA+ cells. Healthy HIV-negative adults without recent acute infections or vaccinations served as donors. The material for each subset, its genomic DNA, was split evenly across several immunoSEQ plates. Assay used: immunoSEQ multiplex PCR; TCRdb lists only in-frame clones, some missing. The table shows 2 million to 2.5 million clones, with less than 95% occurring only once. CDR3 length equals 14 residues. CDR1 MNHEY and CDR2 SVGAGI come from the germline V gene.

The receptor's source is a man between 18 and 29 years old in good health. This chain connects TRBV6-5 to TRBJ2-5; D is ambiguous. Matching the DNA end better, TRBJ2-7 makes the J call doubtful. Material for sequencing was naive CD8+ T cells sorted from blood. CDR3 nucleotide sequence: TGTGCCAGCAGTTACTCTCCGAGCTCCTACGAGCAGTACTTC. It codes for CASSYSPSSYEQYF.